The next 21 T cell receptor beta chains were all read from a single sample in a study of beta chain features in type 1 diabetes. Expressed TCRB transcripts got sequenced, as all isolated RNA was reverse transcribed. The data were produced by immunoSEQ multiplex PCR, yet TCRdb's version contains in-frame clones alone and is incomplete. The data contain 300,000 to 350,000 clones, around 7.6% of them singletons. The sample taken for sequencing was central memory CD4+ T cells from blood. The receptors derive from a woman aged 18-30 years in good health.

The chain joins TRBV2 to TRBJ2-5; tentative D call: TRBD1 (6 bases). Germline values: CDR1 SNHLY, CDR2 FYNNEI. The CDR3 sequence is 13 residues long. Between the trimmed V and J ends, which lost 8 bases and 2 bases, there was a span of 12 bases. CDR3 in amino acids: CASAGDWQETQYF. DNA for the CDR3: TGTGCCAGCGCAGGGGATTGGCAAGAGACCCAGTACTTC.

The chain links TRBV29-1 to TRBJ1-1; 8 positions match TRBD1. The junction had 13 bases not matched to a gene; V was cut back by 5 bases and J by 11 bases. CDR1 and CDR2 (germline): SQVTM, ANQGSEA. There are 13 residues in the CDR3. CDR3 loop: CSVSTGQGVRAFF. The CDR3 bases are TGCAGCGTTTCAACTGGACAGGGAGTGCGGGCTTTCTTT.

This clone appeared a few times. This chain joins TRBV18 and TRBJ2-7; TRBD2 matches 7 bases. CDR1 and CDR2 from the germline V gene are KGHSH and LQKENI. The CDR3 totals 15 residues. The trim removed 4 bases at V and 4 bases at J, leaving 10 bases unmatched. The CDR3 region is CASSQSGSGLYEQYF. The DNA for the CDR3 is TGTGCCAGCTCACAAAGCGGTAGCGGGTTATACGAGCAGTACTTC.

CDR3: CAITRTSGISYNEQFF. The CDR3 nucleotides read TGTGCCATCACCCGGACTAGCGGGATATCCTACAATGAGCAGTTCTTC. The chain employs TRBV10-3 and TRBJ2-1; TRBD2 aligns across 12 bases. Germline assignment: CDR1 ENHRY and CDR2 SYGVKD. V was clipped by 7 bases and J by 1 base; unmatched bases: 5. CDR3 length: 16 amino acids.

This chain uses TRBV4-3 with TRBJ2-3; D remains ambiguous. CDR1 is LGHNA and CDR2 is YSLEER in the germline V gene. The ends were cut back, 4 bases at V and 0 bases at J, with 17 bases in the middle. The CDR3 has 17 amino acids. This CDR3 reads CASSPAARATSTDTQYF. CDR3 bases: TGCGCCAGCAGCCCCGCGGCCCGGGCGACTAGCACAGATACGCAGTATTTT.

The chain uses TRBV27 and TRBJ2-7, with 8 nucleotides matching TRBD1. This CDR3 is 15 amino acids long. Germline assignment: CDR1 MNHEY and CDR2 SMNVEV (reference sequence). V shed 2 bases, J shed 4 bases, and the junction held 7 bases outside the gene matches. CDR3 loop: CASSLHYQGAYEQYF. CDR3 nucleotide sequence: TGTGCCAGCAGTTTACACTATCAGGGGGCGTACGAGCAGTACTTC.

This clone appeared a few times. The V call is TRBV5-1, the J call TRBJ1-2, with 7 bases matching TRBD1. The germline V gene encodes CDR1 SGHRS and CDR2 YFSETQ. Trimming removed 4 bases from V and 4 bases from J; junction bases left unmatched: 7. The CDR3 runs 14 residues. CDR3 region: CASSGEDRPYGYTF. For the CDR3, the DNA is TGCGCCAGCAGCGGGGAGGACAGGCCCTATGGCTACACCTTC. The full variable domain, rest sourced from reference TRBV5-1 and TRBJ1-2, is KAGVTQTPRYLIKTRGQQVTLSCSPISGHRSVSWYQQTPGQGLQFLFEYFSETQRNKGNFPGRFSGRQFSNSRSEMNVSTLELGDSALYLCASSGEDRPYGYTFGSGTRLTVV.

The genes are TRBV7-2 and TRBJ2-2, with 14 positions matching TRBD2. The V gene end was trimmed by 5 bases and the J gene end by 4 bases; junction bases not matched to a gene: 6. The CDR3 runs to 17 residues. The germline gives CDR1 SGHTA, CDR2 FQGNSA. This CDR3 reads CASSGLAGGLSTGELFF. In nucleotides, the CDR3 is TGTGCCAGCAGCGGACTAGCGGGAGGCCTTAGCACCGGGGAGCTGTTTTTT.

In the case of this clone: Other DNA sequences in the same sample also yield this CDR3. The V and J genes are TRBV10-3 and TRBJ2-7; either TRBD1 or TRBD2 may supply D (5 bases each). The V gene's germline CDR1 is ENHRY and CDR2 SYGVKD. The CDR3 sequence is 13 residues long. The germline V and J ends were trimmed by 6 bases and 2 bases, with 11 bases remaining between them. Here the CDR3 DNA reads TGTGCCATCAGCGAAAGGGGACCCTACGAGCAGTACTTC. It codes for CAISERGPYEQYF.

The CDR3 DNA follows: TGTGCCAGCAGCGTGGGACTAGCGGGATTCACAGATACGCAGTATTTT. It is translated as CASSVGLAGFTDTQYF. The chain is built from TRBV9 and TRBJ2-3; 13 positions agree with TRBD2. There are 16 residues in the CDR3. Germline assignment: CDR1 SGDLS and CDR2 YYNGEE. The V segment lost 2 bases and the J segment 2 bases; nucleotides outside the gene matches: 2.

The sample holds a few counts of this clone. V and J are TRBV7-2 and TRBJ2-2; D possibly matches TRBD1 or TRBD2 (5 bases each). This CDR3 spans 14 amino acids. V lost 5 bases, J lost 9 bases, and 16 bases lay in between. Germline V gene sequence: CDR1 SGHTA, CDR2 FQGNSA. The CDR3 region is CASSPGTLSWELFF. The CDR3 DNA follows: TGTGCCAGCAGCCCCGGGACCCTATCGTGGGAGCTGTTTTTT.

There are a few counts of this clone. The CDR3 is CASSQGTDQETQYF. CDR3 bases: TGTGCCAGCAGCCAAGGGACCGACCAAGAGACCCAGTACTTC. The chain uses TRBV4-2 and TRBJ2-5; D is unclear. Germline values: CDR1 LGHNA, CDR2 YNFKEQ. Trimming stripped 1 base from V and 0 bases from J, with 6 bases between. The CDR3 sequence is 14 residues long.

This CDR3 is CASSSLPGGGETQYF. The DNA for the CDR3 is TGCGCCAGCAGCTCTCTCCCGGGGGGCGGAGAGACCCAGTACTTC. The chain joins TRBV5-1 to TRBJ2-5; D perhaps matches TRBD2 (7 bases). The V end was cut by 3 bases, the J end by 4 bases, with 16 bases between. There are 15 residues in the CDR3. Germline lookup yields CDR1 SGHRS and CDR2 YFSETQ.

This clone was recorded a few times. The chain has TRBV5-1 and TRBJ2-1; D not certain. The CDR3 runs 15 residues. Germline V gene data show CDR1 as SGHRS and CDR2 as YFSETQ. With 0 bases removed from V and 7 bases from J, the gap between germline ends came to 14 bases. CDR3 in DNA: TGCGCCAGCAGCTTGGGGTCATCTTATGAGAATGAGCAGTTCTTC. Encoded protein: CASSLGSSYENEQFF.

The chain carries TRBV7-2 and TRBJ2-1, with 12 bases lining up with TRBD2. This CDR3 is built from 14 residues. Unmatched junction bases numbered 8, after V lost 10 bases and J lost 7 bases. Germline V gene sequence: CDR1 SGHTA, CDR2 FQGNSA. The chain's CDR3 is CATLLAGGVNEQFF. As DNA, the CDR3 is TGTGCCACCCTACTAGCGGGAGGCGTGAATGAGCAGTTCTTC.

The chain employs TRBV5-1 and TRBJ2-3; 8 bases are a match to TRBD2. The CDR3 has 15 residues. Looked up from germline, CDR1 is SGHRS and CDR2 is YFSETQ. V gave up 4 bases and J gave up 4 bases; unmatched junction bases: 8. The DNA of the CDR3 is TGCGCCAGCAGCGTCGGGACTAGGACCGCAGATACGCAGTATTTT. Protein: CASSVGTRTADTQYF.

This clone came up a few times. The rearrangement uses TRBV5-8 and TRBJ2-5, with TRBD1 matching over 9 bases. The CDR3 runs 15 residues. The ends lost 4 bases at V and 5 bases at J; junction bases unmatched: 9. Germline V gene lookup returns CDR1 SGHTS and CDR2 YDEGEE. CDR3 nucleotides: TGTGCCAGCAGCCTAGGACAGGGGATGTGGGAGACCCAGTACTTC. Protein product: CASSLGQGMWETQYF.

Only a few counts were recorded for this clone. The V gene is TRBV5-1, the J gene TRBJ2-7, with TRBD1 matching 8 bases. Unmatched junction bases numbered 3, after V lost 0 bases and J lost 7 bases. The CDR3 extends over 13 amino acids. CDR1 is SGHRS, CDR2 YFSETQ, per germline. The CDR3 coding sequence is TGCGCCAGCAGCTTGGCCTACAGGGGGGAGCAGTACTTC. Amino acid sequence: CASSLAYRGEQYF.

The chain has TRBV10-3 and TRBJ2-5; 11 bases fit TRBD2. V shed 11 bases, J shed 4 bases, and the junction held 15 bases outside the gene matches. CDR3 length: 16 residues. Germline loops: CDR1 ENHRY, CDR2 SYGVKD. CDR3 amino acids: CAVSNSGRAFGETQYF. The CDR3 DNA is TGTGCCGTAAGCAATAGCGGGAGGGCTTTTGGAGAGACCCAGTACTTC.

The CDR3 here is CASSDRVGGQPQHF. In nucleotides, the CDR3 is TGTGCCAGCAGCGATCGGGTAGGGGGTCAGCCCCAGCATTTT. The rearrangement uses TRBV5-4 and TRBJ1-5; tentative D call: TRBD1 (6 bases). The CDR3 is made up of 14 amino acids. Germline V lookup: CDR1 SGHNT, CDR2 YYREEE (reference sequence). Trimming took 4 bases from V and 6 from J, leaving 14 bases between them.

This clone was recorded a few times. V gene TRBV7-9 combines with J gene TRBJ1-2; tentative D call: TRBD1 (5 bases). The germline V gene has CDR1 SEHNR and CDR2 FQNEAQ (reference sequence). Trimming took off 2 bases at V and 5 bases at J, with 18 bases between the two ends. The CDR3 is made up of 16 amino acids. CDR3 in amino acids: CASSLLAGTSGYGYTF. CDR3 bases: TGTGCCAGCAGCTTACTCGCCGGGACCTCAGGGTATGGCTACACCTTC.